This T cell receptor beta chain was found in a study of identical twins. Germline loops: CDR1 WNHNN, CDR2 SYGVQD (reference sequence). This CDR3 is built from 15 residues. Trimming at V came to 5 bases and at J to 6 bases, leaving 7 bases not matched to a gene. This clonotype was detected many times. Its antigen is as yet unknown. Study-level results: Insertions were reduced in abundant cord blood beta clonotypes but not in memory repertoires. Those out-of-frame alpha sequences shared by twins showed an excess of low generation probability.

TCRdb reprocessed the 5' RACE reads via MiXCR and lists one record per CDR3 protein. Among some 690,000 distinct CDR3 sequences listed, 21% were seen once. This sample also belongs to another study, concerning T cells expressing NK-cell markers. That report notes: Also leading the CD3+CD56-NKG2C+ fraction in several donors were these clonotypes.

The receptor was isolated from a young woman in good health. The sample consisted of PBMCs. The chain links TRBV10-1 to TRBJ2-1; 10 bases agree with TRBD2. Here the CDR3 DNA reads TGCGCCAGCAGTAAGAGCGGGAGGGGGTCCAATGAGCAGTTCTTC. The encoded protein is CASSKSGRGSNEQFF.